What follows describes a single TCR beta chain. Antigen specificity is unknown. CDR1 MNHEY and CDR2 SVGEGT come from the germline V gene. This CDR3 contains 13 residues. V gave up 6 bases and J gave up 4 bases, with 12 bases separating them. These data originate in a study of T cell responses to AZD1222 COVID-19 vaccine. General study points: Once two AZD1222 doses were given, Spike-specific TCR breadth and depth went up. In the spike-specific TCR repertoire, nearly half reportedly target unmutated variant regions. Mostly white British, mostly female donors; authors suggested clonal diversity may be underestimated. No day 14 peak samples; only post-peak repertoires were characterized.

The protocol was immunoSEQ multiplex PCR, while the TCRdb copy is restricted to in-frame clones and leaves out a portion. The sample lists about 120,000 clones; roughly four fifths were seen once. V and J are TRBV6-2 or TRBV6-3 and TRBJ1-2; D is undetermined. This receptor was obtained from an adult in good health. Sequencing was performed on peripheral blood, taken on day 0 of AZD1222 vaccination. Here the CDR3 reads CASSTGRVYGYTF. The CDR3 DNA reads TGTGCCAGCAGCACCGGGAGGGTCTATGGCTACACCTTC.